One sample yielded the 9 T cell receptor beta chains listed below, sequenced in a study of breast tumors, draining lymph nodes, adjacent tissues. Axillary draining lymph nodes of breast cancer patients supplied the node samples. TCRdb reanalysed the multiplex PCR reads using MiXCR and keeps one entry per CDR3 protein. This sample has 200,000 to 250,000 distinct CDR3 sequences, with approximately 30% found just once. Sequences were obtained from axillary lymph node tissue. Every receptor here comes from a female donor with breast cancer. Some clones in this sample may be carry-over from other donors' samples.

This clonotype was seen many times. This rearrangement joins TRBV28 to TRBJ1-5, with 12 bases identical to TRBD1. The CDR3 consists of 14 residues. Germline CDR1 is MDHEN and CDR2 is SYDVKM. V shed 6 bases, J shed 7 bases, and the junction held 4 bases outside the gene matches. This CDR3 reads CASRPGQGAQPQHF. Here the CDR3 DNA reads TGTGCCAGCAGACCGGGACAGGGGGCACAGCCCCAGCATTTT.

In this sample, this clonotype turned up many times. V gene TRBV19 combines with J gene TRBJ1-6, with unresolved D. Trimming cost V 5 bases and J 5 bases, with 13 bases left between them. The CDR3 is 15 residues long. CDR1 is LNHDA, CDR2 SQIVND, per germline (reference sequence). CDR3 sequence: CASSGLGRNNSPLHF. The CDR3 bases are TGTGCCAGTAGTGGCCTCGGGAGAAATAATTCACCCCTCCACTTT.

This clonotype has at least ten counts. The DNA for the CDR3 is TGTGCCAGCAGAGGACTAGCGGGGGCTAACAATGAGCAGTTCTTC. Translating it yields CASRGLAGANNEQFF. The chain is built from TRBV12-3 or TRBV12-4 and TRBJ2-1; 13 bases are a match to TRBD2. Trimming cost V 6 bases and J 5 bases; bases outside gene matches: 4. This CDR3 comprises 15 residues.

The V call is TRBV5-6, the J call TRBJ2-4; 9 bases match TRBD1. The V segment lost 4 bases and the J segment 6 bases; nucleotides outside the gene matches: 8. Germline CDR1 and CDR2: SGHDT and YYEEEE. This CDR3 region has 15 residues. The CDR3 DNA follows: TGTGCCAGCAGCGCCGGGACAGGGACGGGAAACATTCAGTACTTC. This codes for CASSAGTGTGNIQYF.

CDR3 amino acids: CASSLTRPGPTSYGYTF. CDR3 in DNA: TGTGCCAGCAGCTTAACCCGCCCGGGACCGACCTCCTATGGCTACACCTTC. This rearrangement joins TRBV7-6 to TRBJ1-2; the D gene is possibly TRBD1 (5 bases). The V end lost 2 bases, the J end lost 4 bases, and 20 bases lay between the germline ends. The CDR3 has 17 residues. Germline CDR1 and CDR2: SGHVS and FNYEAQ.

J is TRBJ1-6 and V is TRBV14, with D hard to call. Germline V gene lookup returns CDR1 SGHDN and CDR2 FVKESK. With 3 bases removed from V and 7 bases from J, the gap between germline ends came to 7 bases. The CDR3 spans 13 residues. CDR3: CASSHLTNSPLHF. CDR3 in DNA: TGTGCCAGCAGCCATCTAACGAATTCACCCCTCCACTTT.

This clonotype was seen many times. The CDR3, as DNA: TGTGCCAGCAGCCAACCGGGACTAGCTGGAGAGCAGTTCTTC. This codes for CASSQPGLAGEQFF. The rearrangement joins TRBV6-2 or TRBV6-3 to TRBJ2-1; 9 nucleotides agree with TRBD2. V lost 6 bases to trimming and J lost 10 bases; unmatched junction nucleotides: 10. The CDR3 spans 14 residues. The germline gives CDR1 MNHEY, CDR2 SVGEGT.

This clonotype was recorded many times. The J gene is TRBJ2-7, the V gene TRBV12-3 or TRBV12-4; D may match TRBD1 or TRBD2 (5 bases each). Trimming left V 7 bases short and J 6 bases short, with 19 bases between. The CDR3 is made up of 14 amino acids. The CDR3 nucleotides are TGTGCCAGCACGACCCTCGAGGGGACGGGCGAGCAGTACTTC. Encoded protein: CASTTLEGTGEQYF.

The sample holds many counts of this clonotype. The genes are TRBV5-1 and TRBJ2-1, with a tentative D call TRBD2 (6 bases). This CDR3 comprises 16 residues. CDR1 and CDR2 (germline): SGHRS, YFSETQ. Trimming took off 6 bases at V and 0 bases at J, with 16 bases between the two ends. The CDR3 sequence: CASTFASGASYNEQFF. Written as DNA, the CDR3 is TGCGCCAGCACCTTCGCATCGGGAGCCTCCTACAATGAGCAGTTCTTC.